This T cell receptor (beta chain) is drawn from a study of shared clonotypes between healthy human individuals. Study-wide results and caveats: In the sorted subsets, rarefaction showed sequencing was incomplete despite large depth. Of the naive CD4 clonotypes, 4% to 5% were shared across several donors.

The length of the CDR3 is 16 residues. The J segment lost 1 base and the V segment lost 5 bases, leaving 8 bases of the junction unmatched. Germline assignment: CDR1 SGHNT and CDR2 YENEEA. Points on this clone: Its antigen is not identified.

Libraries were prepared by immunoSEQ multiplex PCR; TCRdb keeps only in-frame clonotypes and omits some of them. Here the sample spans around 1.5 million clones, approximately 98% being singletons. This receptor was identified in a man under 40 in good health. The chain joins TRBV11-3 to TRBJ2-3, with 8 bases matching TRBD1. The sample taken for sequencing was naive CD4+ T cells sorted from blood. The subset was: CD45RA+ positively selected. CDR3 DNA sequence: TGTGCCAGCAGCCTAACCGGACAGGGAGGCACAGATACGCAGTATTTT. It is translated as CASSLTGQGGTDTQYF.